The 10 T cell receptor beta chains below come from one sample, sequenced in a study of blood T cell repertoires in COVID-19. TCRdb keeps only in-frame clones here, not all; method: immunoSEQ multiplex PCR. The table has some 110,000 clones, 70% to 85% seen once. The sample taken for sequencing was peripheral blood. These receptors originate from a man aged 45-65 years with acute or convalescent COVID-19.

This clone was seen a few times. The rearrangement links TRBV28 to TRBJ2-3; 11 bases agree with TRBD2. The CDR3 runs 18 residues. Per germline, CDR1 MDHEN and CDR2 SYDVKM. With V trimmed by 8 bases and J by 0 bases, 13 bases remained unmatched. As DNA, the CDR3 is TGTGCCAGCCGACCCTCCGGGACTAGCGGACCTAGCACAGATACGCAGTATTTT. As protein: CASRPSGTSGPSTDTQYF.

This chain links TRBV30 with TRBJ1-2; 7 bases fit TRBD1. There are 13 residues in the CDR3. V shed 2 bases and J 5 bases; nucleotides not matched to a gene: 5. Germline lookup yields CDR1 GTSNPN and CDR2 SVGIG (reference sequence). CDR3: CAWSRDRPYGYTF. DNA of the CDR3: TGTGCCTGGAGTCGGGACAGACCTTATGGCTACACCTTC.

The chain has TRBV3-1 (or the pseudogene TRBV3-2) and TRBJ2-7, with 7 bases matching TRBD2. The CDR3 loop spans 14 amino acids. The trim removed 6 bases at V and 2 bases at J, leaving 7 bases unmatched. Germline V gene lookup returns CDR1 LGHDT and CDR2 YNNKEL (reference sequence). CDR3 residues: CASSTRDYTYEQYF. The DNA of the CDR3 is TGTGCCAGCAGTACCCGGGACTACACCTACGAGCAGTACTTC.

This chain uses TRBV1 with TRBJ2-1; the D call in the table, TRBD1, was not verified against the DNA. TRBV1 is tagged as a pseudogene. This CDR3 is built from 14 residues. CDR3: CTSALVGQSNEQFF. The DNA for the CDR3 is TGCACCAGCGCGTTGGTAGGACAGTCCAATGAGCAGTTCTTC.

This chain joins TRBV7-6 and TRBJ2-5; TRBD2 aligns across 12 bases. Germline V gives CDR1 SGHVS, CDR2 FNYEAQ. J was trimmed by 2 bases and V by 0 bases; bases with no gene match: 7. This CDR3 has 18 amino acids. This CDR3 is CASSLAGGTSGLQETQYF. The CDR3 DNA reads TGTGCCAGCAGCTTAGCAGGGGGGACTAGCGGGTTACAAGAGACCCAGTACTTC. The full variable domain, with the rest looked up from reference TRBV7-6 and TRBJ2-5, is GAGVSQSPRYKVTKRGQDVALRCDPISGHVSLYWYRQALGQGPEFLTYFNYEAQQDKSGLPNDRFSAERPEGSISTLTIQRTEQRDSAMYRCASSLAGGTSGLQETQYFGPGTRLLVL.

This chain links TRBV6-6 with TRBJ2-7, with a possible D match to TRBD1 (6 bases). Germline V gene lookup returns CDR1 MNHNY and CDR2 SVGAGI (reference sequence). V lost 0 bases to trimming and J lost 5 bases, with 14 bases between them. The CDR3 is made up of 15 amino acids. CDR3 sequence reads: CASSYSNARGDEQYF. Written as DNA, the CDR3 is TGTGCCAGCAGTTACTCGAATGCCAGGGGCGACGAGCAGTACTTC.

The rearrangement uses TRBV27 and TRBJ2-6; a weak D match, TRBD1 (5 bases). Trimming took 5 bases from V and 0 from J, leaving 11 bases between them. The CDR3 consists of 16 residues. The V gene's germline CDR1 is MNHEY and CDR2 SMNVEV (reference sequence). CDR3 region: CASSLQAISGANVLTF. In DNA form, the CDR3 reads TGTGCCAGCAGTCTACAGGCTATCTCTGGGGCCAACGTCCTGACTTTC.

The chain links TRBV12-5 to TRBJ1-1; the D gene is possibly TRBD1 (5 bases). Trimming cost V 3 bases and J 1 base, with 18 bases left between them. Germline V gives CDR1 LGHNT, CDR2 FRNRAP. This CDR3 region has 17 residues. CDR3 region: CASGFPPDWGGNTEAFF. CDR3 sequence (DNA): TGTGCTAGTGGTTTCCCCCCCGACTGGGGGGGGAACACTGAAGCTTTCTTT. Variable domain in full (rest from reference TRBV12-5 and TRBJ1-1): DARVTQTPRHKVTEMGQEVTMRCQPILGHNTVFWYRQTMMQGLELLAYFRNRAPLDDSGMPKDRFSAEMPDATLATLKIQPSEPRDSAVYFCASGFPPDWGGNTEAFFGQGTRLTVV.

The chain links TRBV30 to TRBJ1-3, with 8 bases aligning to TRBD1. This CDR3 has 14 residues. Per the germline V gene, CDR1 is GTSNPN and CDR2 is SVGIG (reference sequence). Losses at the gene ends were 2 bases for V and 0 bases for J; bases not matched to a gene: 0. The DNA for the CDR3 is TGTGCCTGGAGTACAGGGGGCTCTGGAAACACCATATATTTT. Protein sequence: CAWSTGGSGNTIYF.

The V call is TRBV7-2, the J call TRBJ2-5, with 11 nucleotides matching TRBD2. Germline trimming cut 2 bases from V and 1 base from J; bases unmatched to any gene: 0. CDR1 is SGHTA and CDR2 is FQGNSA in the germline V gene. The CDR3 runs to 15 residues. Here the CDR3 DNA reads TGTGCCAGCAGCTTAACTAGCGGGAGCCAAGAGACCCAGTACTTC. Translation: CASSLTSGSQETQYF. Filled out from reference TRBV7-2 and TRBJ2-5, the complete variable domain reads GAGVSQSPSNKVTEKGKDVELRCDPISGHTALYWYRQSLGQGLEFLIYFQGNSAPDKSGLPSDRFSAERTGGSVSTLTIQRTQQEDSAVYLCASSLTSGSQETQYFGPGTRLLVL.